This T cell receptor (beta chain) was recovered during a study of T-cell reconstitution after alpha-beta-depleted transplantation in children. V was pared by 5 bases and J by 0 bases, with 10 bases between. The CDR3 covers 15 residues. Germline lookup yields CDR1 LNHDA and CDR2 SQIVND (reference sequence). During its preparation, the TCRbeta library received unique molecular identifiers. TCRdb processed the PCR reads anew with MiXCR; each CDR3 protein has one entry. There are some 550,000 distinct CDR3 sequences in the sample; 18% occur only once, and 3.3% lies in the top ten. The V call is TRBV19, the J call TRBJ1-4; the D gene is possibly TRBD1 (5 bases). Sequences were derived from PBMCs from the stem cell graft donor, sampled from the stem cell graft. The clonotype comes from a human donor who donated a stem cell graft to a child with acute lymphoblastic leukemia. CDR3 sequence: CASSPGATTNEKLFF. The CDR3 DNA is TGTGCCAGTAGTCCTGGGGCTACAACTAATGAAAAACTGTTTTTT.